This is a list of T cell receptor beta chains from one sample in a study of cytomegalovirus exposure and HLA in healthy donors. Sequenced by immunoSEQ multiplex PCR; TCRdb stores in-frame clones only, minus some. The sample includes around 170,000 clones, about three quarters seen only once; the top ten take roughly 6.4%. Sequencing used PBMCs. The source of these receptors is a woman in her forties in good health and CMV-seropositive. Each CDR3 is given with its conserved first and last residue. A D gene is named only where the DNA matches it firmly. Clone size, where shown, is once, few, many, or a class for clones that have expanded.

abundance: once
len: 15
d_gene: TRBD1
v_gene: TRBV2
j_gene: TRBJ2-7
CDR3nt: TGTGCCAGCAGGAGAGACAGGGACAGCTCCTACGAGCAGTACTTC
CDR3aa: CASRRDRDSSYEQYF

abundance: NA
len: 15
d_gene: TRBD2
v_gene: TRBV9
j_gene: TRBJ2-5
CDR3nt: TGTGCCAGCAGCTCCACTAGCGGGGGAGCAGAGACCCAGTACTTC
CDR3aa: CASSSTSGGAETQYF

abundance: NA
len: 15
d_gene: NA
v_gene: TRBV27
j_gene: TRBJ1-1
CDR3nt: TGTGCCAGCACCTTCAAAGTGGGGGGGGGCACTGAAGCTTTCTTT
CDR3aa: CASTFKVGGGTEAFF

abundance: NA
len: 14
d_gene: TRBD1
v_gene: TRBV7-6
j_gene: TRBJ1-2
CDR3nt: TGTGCCAGCAGCCCAGGGACAGGGGAATACGGCTACACCTTC
CDR3aa: CASSPGTGEYGYTF

abundance: NA
len: 15
d_gene: NA
v_gene: TRBV5-6
j_gene: TRBJ1-5
CDR3nt: TGTGCCAGCAGCCCGAGGAGCTATAGCAATCAGCCCCAGCATTTT
CDR3aa: CASSPRSYSNQPQHF

abundance: NA
len: 14
d_gene: NA
v_gene: TRBV5-4
j_gene: TRBJ1-3
CDR3nt: TGTGCCAGCAGCCGCGCCCCCTCTGGAAACACCATATATTTT
CDR3aa: CASSRAPSGNTIYF

abundance: NA
len: 18
d_gene: NA
v_gene: TRBV5-6
j_gene: TRBJ1-4
CDR3nt: TGTGCCAGCAGCTTGGGTGCAGGGCATTGGGCGACTAATGAAAAACTGTTTTTT
CDR3aa: CASSLGAGHWATNEKLFF

abundance: NA
len: 14
d_gene: NA
v_gene: TRBV10-1
j_gene: TRBJ1-3
CDR3nt: TGCGCCAGCGTTAGGGGCCTATCCGGAAACACCATATATTTT
CDR3aa: CASVRGLSGNTIYF

abundance: NA
len: 15
d_gene: NA
v_gene: TRBV6-5
j_gene: TRBJ1-1
CDR3nt: TGTGCCAGCCTCCCGAGGGGGGGAGGGTACACTGAAGCTTTCTTT
CDR3aa: CASLPRGGGYTEAFF

abundance: NA
len: 16
d_gene: NA
v_gene: TRBV19
j_gene: TRBJ1-1
CDR3nt: TGTGCCAGTAGTATGGGGCAGGTCGTGGGACACGCTGAAGCTTTCTTT
CDR3aa: CASSMGQVVGHAEAFF

abundance: NA
len: 13
d_gene: NA
v_gene: TRBV4-2
j_gene: TRBJ2-7
CDR3nt: TGTGCCAGCAGCCAGGAGGAGGGTCAGGAGCAGTACTTC
CDR3aa: CASSQEEGQEQYF

abundance: NA
len: 16
d_gene: TRBD1
v_gene: TRBV15
j_gene: TRBJ2-7
CDR3nt: TGTGCCACCAGCAGAATCCCGCCCCAGGGGGCCTACGAGCAGTACTTC
CDR3aa: CATSRIPPQGAYEQYF

abundance: few
len: 18
d_gene: NA
v_gene: TRBV4-1
j_gene: TRBJ2-3
CDR3nt: TGCGCCAGCAGCCAAGACCAACCCAGAGGGTCGACAACAGATACGCAGTATTTT
CDR3aa: CASSQDQPRGSTTDTQYF

abundance: NA
len: 16
d_gene: TRBD2
v_gene: TRBV29-1
j_gene: TRBJ2-5
CDR3nt: TGCAGCTTTTCCCGGGGGGCGGGGGGATACCAAGAGACCCAGTACTTC
CDR3aa: CSFSRGAGGYQETQYF

abundance: NA
len: 15
d_gene: NA
v_gene: TRBV11-2
j_gene: TRBJ2-5
CDR3nt: TGTGCCAGCAGCTTAGGTCCCTATAAGCAAGAGACCCAGTACTTC
CDR3aa: CASSLGPYKQETQYF

abundance: few
len: 15
d_gene: NA
v_gene: TRBV13
j_gene: TRBJ1-2
CDR3nt: TGTGCCAGCAGCTCCGCCCAGGGGTTTAACTATGGCTACACCTTC
CDR3aa: CASSSAQGFNYGYTF

abundance: NA
len: 14
d_gene: NA
v_gene: TRBV27
j_gene: TRBJ2-4
CDR3nt: TGTGCCAGCAGTACCAGGGCATTAGGGAACAGTCAGTACTTC
CDR3aa: CASSTRALGNSQYF

abundance: NA
len: 16
d_gene: NA
v_gene: TRBV7-9
j_gene: TRBJ1-4
CDR3nt: TGTGCCAGCAGCTTAGACTTAGGCAGGGGATCCGAAAAACTGTTTTTT
CDR3aa: CASSLDLGRGSEKLFF

abundance: many
len: 17
d_gene: NA
v_gene: TRBV7-2
j_gene: TRBJ2-2
CDR3nt: TGTGCCAGCAGCCAAGCGTTCAGCGGGCTGAACACCGGGGAGCTGTTTTTT
CDR3aa: CASSQAFSGLNTGELFF

abundance: NA
len: 15
d_gene: NA
v_gene: TRBV7-9
j_gene: TRBJ1-1
CDR3nt: TGTGCCAGCAGCTTAGGGGGCAGGTTGAACACTGAAGCTTTCTTT
CDR3aa: CASSLGGRLNTEAFF

abundance: NA
len: 16
d_gene: NA
v_gene: TRBV9
j_gene: TRBJ1-6
CDR3nt: TGTGCCAGCAGCGTAGATCCGCACGGGTTCGAGTCACCCCTCCACTTT
CDR3aa: CASSVDPHGFESPLHF

abundance: NA
len: 16
d_gene: TRBD1
v_gene: TRBV5-1
j_gene: TRBJ2-3
CDR3nt: TGCGCCAGCAGCCCAGCCGGGACAGGGGGCACAGATACGCAGTATTTT
CDR3aa: CASSPAGTGGTDTQYF

abundance: once
len: 14
d_gene: TRBD2
v_gene: TRBV29-1
j_gene: TRBJ2-7
CDR3nt: TGCAGCGTTGCGACTAGCGGGGGCCTCTACGAGCAGTACTTC
CDR3aa: CSVATSGGLYEQYF

abundance: NA
len: 11
d_gene: NA
v_gene: TRBV29-1
j_gene: TRBJ1-1
CDR3nt: TGCAGCGTTGTCGGTGTAACTGAAGCTTTCTTT
CDR3aa: CSVVGVTEAFF

abundance: NA
len: 12
d_gene: TRBD1
v_gene: TRBV29-1
j_gene: TRBJ2-7
CDR3nt: TGCAGCGTCGGACAGGGTAGCTACGAGCAGTACTTC
CDR3aa: CSVGQGSYEQYF

abundance: once
len: 16
d_gene: NA
v_gene: TRBV5-6
j_gene: TRBJ2-6
CDR3nt: TGTGCCAGCAGCTCGTACTTATACTCTGGGGCCAACGGCCTGACTTTC
CDR3aa: CASSSYLYSGANGLTF

abundance: NA
len: 14
d_gene: TRBD1
v_gene: TRBV9
j_gene: TRBJ1-2
CDR3nt: TGTGCCAGCACCCCCCGGACAGGGACCTATGGCTACACCTTC
CDR3aa: CASTPRTGTYGYTF

abundance: NA
len: 15
d_gene: TRBD1
v_gene: TRBV27
j_gene: TRBJ1-2
CDR3nt: TGTGCCAGCAGTTTCATGGGGACAGGGGGAAATGGCTACACCTTC
CDR3aa: CASSFMGTGGNGYTF

abundance: NA
len: 16
d_gene: NA
v_gene: TRBV6-5
j_gene: TRBJ2-2
CDR3nt: TGTGCCAGCAGTTACCCCGGACAAGCGAACACCGGGGAGCTGTTTTTT
CDR3aa: CASSYPGQANTGELFF

abundance: NA
len: 15
d_gene: NA
v_gene: TRBV7-8
j_gene: TRBJ1-2
CDR3nt: TGTGCCAGCAGTTCCGCGGGGACCTCCGCGGAGAGCTACACCTTC
CDR3aa: CASSSAGTSAESYTF

abundance: NA
len: 16
d_gene: TRBD1
v_gene: TRBV7-2
j_gene: TRBJ2-1
CDR3nt: TGTGCCAGCAGTTATCGACCGGGACAGGGGGCCGGTGAGCAGTTCTTC
CDR3aa: CASSYRPGQGAGEQFF

abundance: NA
len: 16
d_gene: NA
v_gene: TRBV11-2
j_gene: TRBJ1-2
CDR3nt: TGTGCCAGCAGCCCCGGGCTGGTAACAGGGAACTATGGCTACACCTTC
CDR3aa: CASSPGLVTGNYGYTF

abundance: once
len: 15
d_gene: TRBD1
v_gene: TRBV9
j_gene: TRBJ2-1
CDR3nt: TGTGCCAGCAGCGTTGGGGTGGGGACAGGGGATGAGCAGTTCTTC
CDR3aa: CASSVGVGTGDEQFF

abundance: once
len: 12
d_gene: NA
v_gene: TRBV19
j_gene: TRBJ1-1
CDR3nt: TGTGCCAGTAGCCCGTTGAACACTGAAGCTTTCTTT
CDR3aa: CASSPLNTEAFF

abundance: NA
len: 17
d_gene: NA
v_gene: TRBV25-1
j_gene: TRBJ1-2
CDR3nt: TGTGCCAGCAGTGAATCCACATCTTCCGCTCCAATCTATGGCTACACCTTC
CDR3aa: CASSESTSSAPIYGYTF

abundance: NA
len: 13
d_gene: NA
v_gene: TRBV28
j_gene: TRBJ2-7
CDR3nt: TGTGCCACATACCCCCAGGGGACCTACGAGCAGTACTTC
CDR3aa: CATYPQGTYEQYF

abundance: NA
len: 13
d_gene: NA
v_gene: TRBV7-2
j_gene: TRBJ2-2
CDR3nt: TGTGCCAGCAAATTCGCCGGGACCGGGGAGCTGTTTTTT
CDR3aa: CASKFAGTGELFF

abundance: NA
len: 16
d_gene: NA
v_gene: TRBV5-1
j_gene: TRBJ2-6
CDR3nt: TGCGCCAGCAGCTTGGCAGGGGTATCTGGGGCCAACGGCCTGACTTTC
CDR3aa: CASSLAGVSGANGLTF

abundance: NA
len: 15
d_gene: NA
v_gene: TRBV7-3
j_gene: TRBJ2-6
CDR3nt: NA
CDR3aa: CASSSSGSGANVLTF

abundance: NA
len: 14
d_gene: NA
v_gene: TRBV7-8
j_gene: TRBJ2-7
CDR3nt: TGTGCCAGCAGACCTTCAGACAGGAGACGCGAGCAGTACTTC
CDR3aa: CASRPSDRRREQYF

abundance: NA
len: 15
d_gene: NA
v_gene: TRBV5-8
j_gene: TRBJ1-1
CDR3nt: TGTGCCAGCAGCTTGGAGGGGACTGTGAACACTGAAGCTTTCTTT
CDR3aa: CASSLEGTVNTEAFF

abundance: NA
len: 14
d_gene: TRBD1
v_gene: TRBV7-9
j_gene: TRBJ1-6
CDR3nt: TGTTCCAGCAGCACCGGGACAGCTGGATCACCCCTCCACTTT
CDR3aa: CSSSTGTAGSPLHF

abundance: NA
len: 13
d_gene: NA
v_gene: TRBV5-4
j_gene: TRBJ1-1
CDR3nt: TGCGCCAGCAGCCGGACAGAGAACACTGAAGCTTTCTTT
CDR3aa: CASSRTENTEAFF

abundance: NA
len: 14
d_gene: NA
v_gene: TRBV2
j_gene: TRBJ2-5
CDR3nt: TGTGCCAGCATCGCTCATGAGTTGGAAGAGACCCAGTACTTC
CDR3aa: CASIAHELEETQYF

abundance: NA
len: 14
d_gene: TRBD1
v_gene: TRBV4-1
j_gene: TRBJ2-7
CDR3nt: TGCGCCAGCAGCCAAGGGGACAGGAACTACGAGCAGTACTTC
CDR3aa: CASSQGDRNYEQYF

abundance: few
len: 13
d_gene: NA
v_gene: TRBV7-8
j_gene: TRBJ2-3
CDR3nt: TGTGCCAGCAGCTTAGTCAGGGCAGATACGCAGTATTTT
CDR3aa: CASSLVRADTQYF

abundance: few
len: 16
d_gene: TRBD1
v_gene: TRBV19
j_gene: TRBJ1-3
CDR3nt: TGTGCCAGTACCCTCAGGACAGGGCTCACTGGAAACACCATATATTTT
CDR3aa: CASTLRTGLTGNTIYF

abundance: NA
len: 18
d_gene: TRBD1
v_gene: TRBV9
j_gene: TRBJ1-2
CDR3nt: TGTGCCAGCTACGAGTGCCCGGGACAGGGGATATCGTCCTATGGCTACACCTTC
CDR3aa: CASYECPGQGISSYGYTF

abundance: NA
len: 15
d_gene: TRBD2
v_gene: TRBV15
j_gene: TRBJ2-7
CDR3nt: TGTGCCACCAGCAGGCCGGGACTAGGTGGTATGGAGCAGTACTTC
CDR3aa: CATSRPGLGGMEQYF

abundance: NA
len: 15
d_gene: NA
v_gene: TRBV6-5
j_gene: TRBJ1-1
CDR3nt: TGTGCCAGCCGGCCGCGGGGGGGGAGCGGTACTGAAGCTTTCTTT
CDR3aa: CASRPRGGSGTEAFF

abundance: NA
len: 15
d_gene: NA
v_gene: TRBV5-1
j_gene: TRBJ1-6
CDR3nt: TGCGCCAGCAGCTTGGACAGTCGGGGGAATTCACCCCTCCACTTT
CDR3aa: CASSLDSRGNSPLHF

abundance: once
len: 13
d_gene: NA
v_gene: TRBV7-6
j_gene: TRBJ2-3
CDR3nt: TGTGCCAGCCGGAGGGTGGAGACAGATACGCAGTATTTT
CDR3aa: CASRRVETDTQYF

abundance: NA
len: 18
d_gene: NA
v_gene: TRBV12-5
j_gene: TRBJ1-6
CDR3nt: TGTGCTAGTGGTTTGTCATCAAGACAGGCCGCAGATAATTCACCCCTCCACTTT
CDR3aa: CASGLSSRQAADNSPLHF

abundance: NA
len: 15
d_gene: TRBD1
v_gene: TRBV28
j_gene: TRBJ1-1
CDR3nt: TGTGCCAGCAGTTTTCAGGGGGCCATGAACACTGAAGCTTTCTTT
CDR3aa: CASSFQGAMNTEAFF

abundance: NA
len: 11
d_gene: NA
v_gene: TRBV19
j_gene: TRBJ2-1
CDR3nt: TGTGCCAGTACTTCGTTCAATGAGCAGTTCTTC
CDR3aa: CASTSFNEQFF